This TCR beta chain originates from a study of blood T cells in healthy people across ages. Notes on the study in general: Observed TCR beta diversity showed a strong correlation with the percentage of naive T cells as measured by flow cytometry.

A second 7 to 11 cycle PCR used barcoded and J-beta primers. Researchers report that a template-switch adaptor with 12 random nucleotides tagged each cDNA molecule. Each CDR3 protein is one row after TCRdb ran MiXCR on the 5' RACE reads. The table records 660,000 or so distinct CDR3 sequences, 45% to 65% of them present only once. Germline loops: CDR1 SQVTM, CDR2 ANQGSEA. This CDR3 spans 14 amino acids. Germline trimming cut 6 bases from V and 1 base from J; bases unmatched to any gene: 5. This clonotype appeared a few times. Antigen unknown. Samples had at least 6.5 million PBMCs isolated from them. The extraction recovered at least 5 micrograms of total RNA per sample.

The chain links TRBV29-1 to TRBJ2-5, with 10 bases fitting TRBD1. The receptor's source is a man in his 60s in good health. Sequenced input: blood. CDR3 sequence reads: CSVPGTGVQETQYF. As DNA, the CDR3 is TGCAGCGTACCCGGGACAGGGGTCCAAGAGACCCAGTACTTC. Looking up the rest from reference TRBV29-1 and TRBJ2-5 gives the full variable domain: SAVISQKPSRDICQRGTSLTIQCQVDSQVTMMFWYRQQPGQSLTLIATANQGSEATYESGFVIDKFPISRPNLTFSTLTVSNMSPEDSSIYLCSVPGTGVQETQYFGPGTRLLVL.